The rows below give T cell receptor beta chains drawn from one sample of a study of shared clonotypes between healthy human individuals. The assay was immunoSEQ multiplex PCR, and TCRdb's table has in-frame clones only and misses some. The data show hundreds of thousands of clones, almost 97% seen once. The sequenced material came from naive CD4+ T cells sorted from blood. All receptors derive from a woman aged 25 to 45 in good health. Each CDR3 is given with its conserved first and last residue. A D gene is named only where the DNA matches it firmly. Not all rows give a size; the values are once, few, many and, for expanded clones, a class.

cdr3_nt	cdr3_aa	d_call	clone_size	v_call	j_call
TGCGCCAGCAGCTGGACTAGCGGGAGCTACGAGCAGTACTTC	CASSWTSGSYEQYF	TRBD2	.	TRBV5-1	TRBJ2-7
TGTGCCAGCCTTGGGAGAGGGGGCACTGAAGCTTTCTTT	CASLGRGGTEAFF	.	.	TRBV27	TRBJ1-1
TGTGCCAGCTTTCCCACCGGGACTAGCGGGAGGTTTTACGAGCAGTACTTC	CASFPTGTSGRFYEQYF	.	.	TRBV21-1	TRBJ2-7
TGTGCCAGCAGTTTGGTCGGGAGTTCCTACAATGAGCAGTTCTTC	CASSLVGSSYNEQFF	.	.	TRBV27	TRBJ2-1
TGTGCCACCAGCGGGGAGTGGGCCAACGTCCTGACTTTC	CATSGEWANVLTF	.	.	TRBV15	TRBJ2-6
TGTGCCATCAGTGAGCCGAAGACAGGGGCTGAAGCTTTCTTT	CAISEPKTGAEAFF	TRBD1	.	TRBV10-3	TRBJ1-1
TGCGCCAGCAGCTTAGGCGGAAGCTCTGGGGCCAACGTCCTGACTTTC	CASSLGGSSGANVLTF	.	.	TRBV5-1	TRBJ2-6
TGTGCCAGCACGGCAGGGGGTATCTCTGGCTACACCTTC	CASTAGGISGYTF	TRBD1	.	TRBV6-1	TRBJ1-2
TGTGCCAGCAGCTTAGGGGCAGGGACTAGCTCCACCGGGGAGCTGTTTTTT	CASSLGAGTSSTGELFF	TRBD2	.	TRBV7-9	TRBJ2-2
TGTGCCAGCAGCCAGAGAACAGCAATCGAGCAGTACTTC	CASSQRTAIEQYF	.	.	TRBV11-1	TRBJ2-7
TGCGCCAGCAGCCAAGATCGGGAGGGGGGGGTGCCCCAGCATTTT	CASSQDREGGVPQHF	.	.	TRBV4-1	TRBJ1-5
TGTGCCAGCAGGGACATTCAGGGCTACGAGCAGTACTTC	CASRDIQGYEQYF	.	.	TRBV5-5	TRBJ2-7
TGTGCCAGCAGGACAGGGCCGGAGACCCAGTACTTC	CASRTGPETQYF	TRBD1	.	TRBV27	TRBJ2-5
TGCGCCAGCAGCTCCCGTACAGGGCCCTCTGGAAACACCATATATTTT	CASSSRTGPSGNTIYF	.	.	TRBV5-1	TRBJ1-3
TGTGCCAGCAGTTTATTAAGGGGGTCTAGAGATAATTCACCCCTCCACTTT	CASSLLRGSRDNSPLHF	.	few	TRBV28	TRBJ1-6
TGTGCCTGGGATCGGACTAGTCAAGAGACCCAGTACTTC	CAWDRTSQETQYF	TRBD2	.	TRBV30	TRBJ2-5
TGTGCCAGCAGTTATAAATGGACCTACGAGCAGTACTTC	CASSYKWTYEQYF	.	.	TRBV28	TRBJ2-7
TGCGCCAGCAGCTCCCCCGGACTAGCGGGATACAATGAGCAGTTCTTC	CASSSPGLAGYNEQFF	TRBD2	.	TRBV5-1	TRBJ2-1
TGTGCCTGGAGTGCCCCCGGACAGGGCAGAAGCTACGAGCAGTACTTC	CAWSAPGQGRSYEQYF	TRBD1	.	TRBV30	TRBJ2-7
TGTGCCAGCAGCTCTAGCGGGACTTACGAGCAGTACTTC	CASSSSGTYEQYF	TRBD2	.	TRBV7-2	TRBJ2-7
TGTGCCTGGAGGGGAGGACTAGCCTCGTACGAGCAGTACTTC	CAWRGGLASYEQYF	TRBD2	.	TRBV30	TRBJ2-7
TGTGCCAGCAGGAGGGGCCATAGCAATCAGCCCCAGCATTTT	CASRRGHSNQPQHF	.	.	TRBV6-5	TRBJ1-5
TGTGCCAGCAGACTACAGGGGGAGAACACTGAAGCTTTCTTT	CASRLQGENTEAFF	TRBD1	.	TRBV2	TRBJ1-1
TGTGCCAGCAGCTTAAGCGGGAGGGCCTTATATGAGCAGTTCTTC	CASSLSGRALYEQFF	TRBD2	.	TRBV5-5	TRBJ2-1
TGTGCCAGCAGCTTAGCCCCGGCGGGGGAGCAGTACTTC	CASSLAPAGEQYF	.	.	TRBV5-6	TRBJ2-7
TGTGCCAGCAGCGGACCGGGACAGTACATCCTCGCGAACACCGGGGAGCTGTTTTTT	CASSGPGQYILANTGELFF	.	.	TRBV21-1	TRBJ2-2
TGTGCCAGCTCACCGGCTCTAGCGGACTACGAGCAGTACTTC	CASSPALADYEQYF	TRBD2	.	TRBV18	TRBJ2-7
TGTGCCAGCAGAACAGGGACTAGCGGGAACTCCGAGCAGTACTTC	CASRTGTSGNSEQYF	TRBD2	.	TRBV28	TRBJ2-7
TGTGCCAGCACCCGCCCGGGGGGCGGGGAGCTGTTTTTT	CASTRPGGGELFF	TRBD2	.	TRBV28	TRBJ2-2
TGTGCCAGCAGTGCCCGGGACAGGGGTCATGGCTACACCTTC	CASSARDRGHGYTF	TRBD1	.	TRBV6-1	TRBJ1-2
TGTGCCAGTATAGGACAGGGAGACACAGATACGCAGTATTTT	CASIGQGDTDTQYF	TRBD1	once	TRBV28	TRBJ2-3
TGTGCCAGCAGTTTTCTACCGGAGTCGACTCGTGCCGAAAAACTGTTTTTT	CASSFLPESTRAEKLFF	.	.	TRBV27	TRBJ1-4
TGTGCCAGCAGCCGCTGGGGTTCACCCCTCCACTTT	CASSRWGSPLHF	.	.	TRBV27	TRBJ1-6
TGTGCCAGCAGCTTATACGGTAGCAATCAGCCCCAGCATTTT	CASSLYGSNQPQHF	.	.	TRBV7-2	TRBJ1-5
TGTGCCATCAGTGACCCGACTAGCGGGAGCTCCTACAATGAGCAGTTCTTC	CAISDPTSGSSYNEQFF	TRBD2	.	TRBV10-3	TRBJ2-1
TGTGCCAGCAGGGAGGGGGGGTGGCATTTT	CASREGGWHF	.	.	TRBV6-1	TRBJ1-5
TGTGCCAGCAGCTCACAGGGTGGCGGGAGGACGGGCACCGTCTACGAGCAGTACTTC	CASSSQGGGRTGTVYEQYF	TRBD2	.	TRBV7-6	TRBJ2-7
TGTGCCAGCAGCTTAGCAGGGGTGAACACTGAAGCTTTCTTT	CASSLAGVNTEAFF	.	.	TRBV7-9	TRBJ1-1